The 17 T cell receptor beta chains in this list originate from one sample, sequenced in a study of blood T cell repertoires in COVID-19. Clones were sequenced by immunoSEQ multiplex PCR, and TCRdb holds only the in-frame ones, with some missing. The profile covers about 300,000 clones, with around nine tenths appearing a single time and less than 2% taken by the ten largest. The specimen was peripheral blood. These receptor sequences come from a woman aged 25 to 45 with COVID-19, enrolled during active disease.

The V gene is TRBV4-2, the J gene TRBJ1-1; TRBD1 matches 7 bases. The CDR3 length is 15 residues. The trim removed 0 bases at V and 5 bases at J, leaving 6 bases unmatched. Germline CDR1 LGHNA, CDR2 YNFKEQ. CDR3 residues: CASSQEHRGGTEAFF. The DNA for the CDR3 is TGTGCCAGCAGCCAAGAGCACAGGGGCGGAACTGAAGCTTTCTTT.

This rearrangement joins TRBV21-1 to TRBJ1-4; the table's TRBD1 call for D was not verified on the DNA. TRBV21-1 corresponds to a pseudogene. The length of the CDR3 is 18 residues. DNA for the CDR3: TGTGCCAGCAGCCGTCGGGACAGGGTGGGGCAGAGTTATGAAAAACTGTTTTTT. Protein: CASSRRDRVGQSYEKLFF.

This clone appeared a single time. The V and J genes are TRBV5-1 and TRBJ2-1, with 9 bases lining up with TRBD2. The CDR3 covers 16 residues. V was pared by 7 bases and J by 3 bases, with 11 bases of the junction left unmatched. Germline V lookup: CDR1 SGHRS, CDR2 YFSETQ. The CDR3 reads CASAPGGGAFYNEQFF. The CDR3, as DNA: TGCGCCAGCGCCCCTGGCGGGGGGGCCTTCTACAATGAGCAGTTCTTC.

The rearrangement joins TRBV19 to TRBJ2-1; TRBD1 is a possible D gene (6 bases). The CDR3 covers 14 residues. V lost 6 bases, J lost 0 bases, and 9 bases lay in between. Germline CDR1 is LNHDA and CDR2 is SQIVND (reference sequence). The CDR3 DNA follows: TGTGCCAGTAGCAGGGGCCCCTCCTACAATGAGCAGTTCTTC. This sequence encodes CASSRGPSYNEQFF.

This sequence joins TRBV27 and TRBJ1-6; 9 bases align to TRBD1. Losses at the gene ends were 8 bases for V and 7 bases for J; bases not matched to a gene: 3. Germline assignment: CDR1 MNHEY and CDR2 SMNVEV (reference sequence). The CDR3 spans 13 residues. CDR3 DNA sequence: TGTGCCAGCGCCGACAGGGGGAATTCACCCCTCCACTTT. Translation: CASADRGNSPLHF.

The genes are TRBV7-9 and TRBJ2-1, with D unresolved. The germline gives CDR1 SEHNR, CDR2 FQNEAQ (reference sequence). There are 12 residues in the CDR3. Trimming stripped 2 bases from V and 10 bases from J, with 9 bases between. As DNA, the CDR3 is TGTGCCAGCAGCTTACATAACGAGGAGCAGTTCTTC. It translates to CASSLHNEEQFF.

This chain connects TRBV5-1 to TRBJ1-4; 12 bases are a match to TRBD1. There are 18 residues in the CDR3. Germline V gives CDR1 SGHRS, CDR2 YFSETQ. The V gene end was trimmed by 1 base and the J gene end by 0 bases; junction bases not matched to a gene: 4. In nucleotides, the CDR3 is TGCGCCAGCAGCTTGTTGGGGACAGGGGGCGCAACTAATGAAAAACTGTTTTTT. Translating it yields CASSLLGTGGATNEKLFF.

The rearrangement uses TRBV7-2 and TRBJ1-6; D may be TRBD1 (6 bases). V dropped 3 bases and J dropped 7 bases, with 13 bases sitting between them. The germline CDR1 and CDR2 sequences are SGHTA and FQGNSA. CDR3 length: 15 residues. This CDR3 is CASSFRDMRNSPLHF. The CDR3 nucleotides read TGTGCCAGCAGCTTCCGGGACATGCGGAATTCACCCCTCCACTTT.

The DNA of the CDR3 is TGCAGTGCCCTAGACAGGGAAAAACTGTTTTTT. Its translation: CSALDREKLFF. This chain connects TRBV20-1 to TRBJ1-4, with D possibly matching TRBD1 (6 bases). Germline assignment: CDR1 DFQATT and CDR2 SNEGSKA (reference sequence). The CDR3 spans 11 residues. V lost 6 bases, J lost 8 bases, and 10 bases lay in between.

The chain carries TRBV5-5 and TRBJ2-2; D gene uncertain. Germline V gene sequence: CDR1 SGHKS, CDR2 YYEKEE (reference sequence). CDR3 length equals 13 residues. V shed 3 bases and J shed 7 bases, with 10 bases lying between them. CDR3 sequence reads: CASSSFGSGELFF. For the CDR3, the DNA is TGTGCCAGCAGCTCCTTCGGTAGCGGGGAGCTGTTTTTT.

In this sample, this clone turned up a few times. This chain links TRBV19 with TRBJ1-4; D possibly corresponds to TRBD1 (5 bases). The germline CDR1 and CDR2 sequences are LNHDA and SQIVND (reference sequence). The CDR3 sequence is 14 residues long. Between the trimmed V and J ends, which lost 7 bases and 2 bases, there was a span of 11 bases. CDR3 in DNA: TGTGCCAGTAAAGGGGTGGCGACTAATGAAAAACTGTTTTTT. Protein: CASKGVATNEKLFF.

The V gene is TRBV24-1, the J gene TRBJ2-3; 11 bases are shared with TRBD2. CDR1 and CDR2 from the germline V gene are KGHDR and SFDVKD. The junction had 11 bases not matched to a gene; V was cut back by 5 bases and J by 2 bases. This CDR3 has 18 residues. This CDR3 reads CATSARLAGTTFTDTQYF. CDR3 DNA sequence: TGTGCCACCAGTGCCAGACTAGCGGGGACAACCTTCACAGATACGCAGTATTTT.

The chain links TRBV7-9 to TRBJ2-1; 8 positions agree with TRBD1. The CDR3 loop spans 16 amino acids. CDR1 and CDR2 from the germline V gene are SEHNR and FQNEAQ (reference sequence). Trimming removed 8 bases from V and 4 bases from J; junction bases left unmatched: 13. CDR3 DNA sequence: TGTGCCAGCGCCCCATCCGGGGACAGGTTTTACAATGAGCAGTTCTTC. Translation: CASAPSGDRFYNEQFF.

The chain couples TRBV16 to TRBJ1-1; perhaps TRBD1 as D (5 bases). This CDR3 comprises 16 residues. Germline V CDR1 and CDR2: KGHSY, FQNENV. Between the trimmed V and J ends, which lost 1 base and 3 bases, there was a span of 15 bases. CDR3 region: CASSQYLRRADTEAFF. In DNA form, the CDR3 reads TGTGCCAGCAGCCAATATTTACGCAGGGCGGACACTGAAGCTTTCTTT. The variable domain in full, with the rest retrieved from reference TRBV16 and TRBJ1-1, is GEEVAQTPKHLVRGEGQKAKLYCAPIKGHSYVFWYQQVLKNEFKFLISFQNENVFDETGMPKERFSAKCLPNSPCSLEIQATKLEDSAVYFCASSQYLRRADTEAFFGQGTRLTVV.

The gene calls are TRBV19 and TRBJ2-7, with 7 bases lining up with TRBD1. Germline lookup yields CDR1 LNHDA and CDR2 SQIVND (reference sequence). V lost 5 bases to trimming and J lost 3 bases; unmatched junction nucleotides: 13. There are 16 residues in the CDR3. The CDR3 DNA follows: TGTGCCAGTAGTGCCTCGAGCGGACAGGTTAACTACGAGCAGTACTTC. Translated, it gives CASSASSGQVNYEQYF.

The rearrangement joins TRBV19 to TRBJ2-2; a weak D match, TRBD2 (5 bases). Per germline, CDR1 LNHDA and CDR2 SQIVND (reference sequence). Trimming removed 5 bases at V and 0 bases at J, with 7 bases between. The CDR3 length is 14 residues. The CDR3 reads CASSEGPNTGELFF. CDR3 bases: TGTGCCAGTAGTGAGGGCCCGAACACCGGGGAGCTGTTTTTT.

The chain is built from TRBV6-2 or TRBV6-3 and TRBJ2-1; 9 positions agree with TRBD2. Germline V gene lookup returns CDR1 MNHEY and CDR2 SVGEGT. The J segment lost 0 bases and the V segment lost 2 bases, leaving 8 bases of the junction unmatched. The CDR3 contains 18 residues. CDR3 sequence (DNA): TGTGCCAGCAGTTACGAGGCGGGGGGGATTCGCTCCTACAATGAGCAGTTCTTC. Translating gives CASSYEAGGIRSYNEQFF.